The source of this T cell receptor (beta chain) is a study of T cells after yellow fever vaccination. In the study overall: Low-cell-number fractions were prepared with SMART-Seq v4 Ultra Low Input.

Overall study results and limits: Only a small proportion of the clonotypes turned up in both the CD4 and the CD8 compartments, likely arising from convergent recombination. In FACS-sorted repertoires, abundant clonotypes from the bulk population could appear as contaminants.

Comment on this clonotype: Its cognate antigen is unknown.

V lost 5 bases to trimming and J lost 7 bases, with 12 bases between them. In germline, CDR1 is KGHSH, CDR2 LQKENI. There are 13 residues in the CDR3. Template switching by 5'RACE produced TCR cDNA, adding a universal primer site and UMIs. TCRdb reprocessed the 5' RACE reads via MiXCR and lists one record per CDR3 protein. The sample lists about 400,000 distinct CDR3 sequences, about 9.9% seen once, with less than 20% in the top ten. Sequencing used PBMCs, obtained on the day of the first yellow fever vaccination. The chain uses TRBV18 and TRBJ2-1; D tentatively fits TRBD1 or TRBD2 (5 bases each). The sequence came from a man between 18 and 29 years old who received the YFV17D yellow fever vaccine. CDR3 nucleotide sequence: TGTGCCAGCTCAACTTATGGGGGAAATGAGCAGTTCTTC. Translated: CASSTYGGNEQFF.